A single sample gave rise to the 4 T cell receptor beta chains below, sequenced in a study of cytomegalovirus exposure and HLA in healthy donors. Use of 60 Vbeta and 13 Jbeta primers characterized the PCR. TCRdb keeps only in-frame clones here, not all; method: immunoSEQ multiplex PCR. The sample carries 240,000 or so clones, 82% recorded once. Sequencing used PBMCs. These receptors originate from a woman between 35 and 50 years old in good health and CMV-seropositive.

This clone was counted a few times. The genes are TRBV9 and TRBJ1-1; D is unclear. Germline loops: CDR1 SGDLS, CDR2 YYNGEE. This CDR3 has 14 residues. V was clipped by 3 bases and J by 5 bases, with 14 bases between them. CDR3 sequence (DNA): TGTGCCAGCAGCGCGCATCTCCGGGGAACTGAAGCTTTCTTT. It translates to CASSAHLRGTEAFF.

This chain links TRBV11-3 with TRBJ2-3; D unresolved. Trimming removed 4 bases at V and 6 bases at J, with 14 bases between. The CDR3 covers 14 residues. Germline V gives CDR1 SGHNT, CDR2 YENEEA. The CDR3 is CASSSRPPRDTQYF. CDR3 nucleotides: TGTGCCAGCAGCTCACGTCCCCCTAGGGATACGCAGTATTTT.

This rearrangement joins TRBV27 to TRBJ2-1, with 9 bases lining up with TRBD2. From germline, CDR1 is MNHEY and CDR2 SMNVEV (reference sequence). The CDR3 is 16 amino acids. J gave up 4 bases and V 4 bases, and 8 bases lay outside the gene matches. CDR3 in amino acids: CASSSTLAGEYNEQFF. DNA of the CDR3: TGTGCCAGCAGTTCCACGTTAGCGGGGGAGTACAATGAGCAGTTCTTC.

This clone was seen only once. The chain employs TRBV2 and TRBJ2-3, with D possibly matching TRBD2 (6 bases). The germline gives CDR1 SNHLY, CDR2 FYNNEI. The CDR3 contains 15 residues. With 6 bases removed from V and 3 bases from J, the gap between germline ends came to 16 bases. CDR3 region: CASRPGAGRTDTQYF. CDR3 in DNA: TGTGCCAGCAGACCCGGAGCGGGTAGAACAGATACGCAGTATTTT.